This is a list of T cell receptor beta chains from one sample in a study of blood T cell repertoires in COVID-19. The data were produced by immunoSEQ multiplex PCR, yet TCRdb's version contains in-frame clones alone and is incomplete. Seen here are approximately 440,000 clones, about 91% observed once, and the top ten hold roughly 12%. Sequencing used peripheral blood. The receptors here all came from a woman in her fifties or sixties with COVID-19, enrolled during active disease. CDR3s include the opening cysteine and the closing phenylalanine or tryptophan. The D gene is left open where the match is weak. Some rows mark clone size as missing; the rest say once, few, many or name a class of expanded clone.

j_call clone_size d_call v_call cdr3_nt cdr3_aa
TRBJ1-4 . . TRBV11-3 TGTGCCAGCAGCGAAAGACCGCGGAGCGAAAAACTGTTTTTT CASSERPRSEKLFF
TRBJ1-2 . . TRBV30 TGTGCCTGGAGCCGGGGGGGCTATGGCTACACCTTC CAWSRGGYGYTF
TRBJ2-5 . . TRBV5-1 TGCGCCAGCAGCCTAACAGGGCACCAAGAGACCCAGTACTTC CASSLTGHQETQYF
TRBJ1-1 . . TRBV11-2 TGTGCCAGCAGCTTAGTGCTATCGAACACTGAAGCTTTCTTT CASSLVLSNTEAFF
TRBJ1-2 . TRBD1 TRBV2 TGTGCCAGCACAAGACAGGGTTCGGAGGGTGGCTACACCTTC CASTRQGSEGGYTF
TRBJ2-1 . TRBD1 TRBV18 TGTGCCAGCTCACCCTCCGGGACAGTGGCCTACAATGAGCAGTTCTTC CASSPSGTVAYNEQFF
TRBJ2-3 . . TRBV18 TGTGCCAGCTCTCTCGGGACACCTAGCACAGATACGCAGTATTTT CASSLGTPSTDTQYF
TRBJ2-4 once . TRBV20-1 TGCAGTGCTAGTGACGCCGGGGGAACCAAAAACATTCAGTACTTC CSASDAGGTKNIQYF
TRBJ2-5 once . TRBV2 TGTGCCAGCAGTGAAGACGCTAGAGAGACCCAGTACTTC CASSEDARETQYF
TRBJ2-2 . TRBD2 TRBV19 TGTGCCAGTAGTGCGCTAGCGGGGAAAGGCGGGGAGCTGTTTTTT CASSALAGKGGELFF
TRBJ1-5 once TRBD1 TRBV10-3 TGTGCCATCCGGGACAGCGAGGCTCAGCCCCAGCATTTT CAIRDSEAQPQHF
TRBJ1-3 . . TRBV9 TGTGCCAGCAGCGTAGACCGAGGTGGAAACACCATATATTTT CASSVDRGGNTIYF
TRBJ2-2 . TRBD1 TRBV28 TGTGCCAGCAGTCCAACAGGGGGGCCCGGGGAGCTGTTTTTT CASSPTGGPGELFF
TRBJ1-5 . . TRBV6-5 TGTGCCAGTCAAATTAGCAATCAGCCCCAGCATTTT CASQISNQPQHF
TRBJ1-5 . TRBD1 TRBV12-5 TGTGCTAGTGGTTTGGAGTTACAGGGGAGGCAGCCCCAGCATTTT CASGLELQGRQPQHF
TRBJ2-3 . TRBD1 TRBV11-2 TGTGCCACAAAACAGGGGAACACAGATACGCAGTATTTT CATKQGNTDTQYF
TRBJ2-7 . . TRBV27 TGTGCCAGCAGTTTATCGGCTGCGGCCTTCCCCTACGAGCAGTACTTC CASSLSAAAFPYEQYF
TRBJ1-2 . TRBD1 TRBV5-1 TGCGCCAGCGGCCTGCGGACAGGGGGCGGCTATGGCTACACCTTC CASGLRTGGGYGYTF
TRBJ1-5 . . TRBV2 TGTGCCAGCAGTGAAGCGCGGGTTGGTCAGCCCCAGCATTTT CASSEARVGQPQHF
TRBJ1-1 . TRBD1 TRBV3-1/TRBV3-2 TGTGCCAGCCGACAGGGGACCAGGACTGAAGCTTTCTTT CASRQGTRTEAFF
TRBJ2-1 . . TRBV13 TGTGCCAGCAGCTTCTCTACTAACAATGAGCAGTTCTTC CASSFSTNNEQFF
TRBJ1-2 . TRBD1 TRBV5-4 TGTGCCAGCAGCCCCCGGACAGGGCCTCCTAACTATGGCTACACCTTC CASSPRTGPPNYGYTF
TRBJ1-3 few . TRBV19 TGTGCCAGTAGCAGCGGCACCATATATTTT CASSSGTIYF
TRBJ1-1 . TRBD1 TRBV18 TGTGCCAGCTCACAGACAACAGGGGTTGGGAGTGAAGCTTTCTTT CASSQTTGVGSEAFF
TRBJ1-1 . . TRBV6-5 TGTGCCAGCACCGCCTGGGGGACTTCAGGCACTGAAGCTTTCTTT CASTAWGTSGTEAFF
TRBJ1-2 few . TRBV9 TGTGCCAGCAGCGCCCTGAGTGGCTACACCTTC CASSALSGYTF
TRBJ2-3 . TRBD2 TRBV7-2 TGTGCCAGCAGCTTAGACGGGGGGTTGACAGATACGCAGTATTTT CASSLDGGLTDTQYF
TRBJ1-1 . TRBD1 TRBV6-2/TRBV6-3 TGTGCCAGCAGTCTACTCCGGGACAGGGGGTTGGGGGCTTTCTTT CASSLLRDRGLGAFF
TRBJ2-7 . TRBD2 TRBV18 TGTGCCAGCTCACCGGAAGCGGGGGGTCCCTACGAGCAGTACTTC CASSPEAGGPYEQYF
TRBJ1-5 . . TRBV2 TGTGCCAGCAGTGAAGGAGTTTCCCAGCCCCAGCATTTT CASSEGVSQPQHF
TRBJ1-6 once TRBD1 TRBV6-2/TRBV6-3 TGTGCCAGCAGTTCCTGGACAGGGGCGTCACCCCTCCACTTT CASSSWTGASPLHF
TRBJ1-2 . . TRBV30 TGTGCCTGGAGTGGAACAGGCCTCCCGCTCGGCTACACCTTC CAWSGTGLPLGYTF
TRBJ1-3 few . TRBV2 TGTGCCAGCAGTTATGGGACGGGGGACACCATATATTTT CASSYGTGDTIYF
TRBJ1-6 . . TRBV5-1 TGCGCCAGCAGCCCCGACGGCCGGGGGGGGAATTCACCCCTCCACTTT CASSPDGRGGNSPLHF
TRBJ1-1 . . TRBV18 TGTGCCAGCTCACCCTCATCGAGCGTCAACACTGAAGCTTTCTTT CASSPSSSVNTEAFF
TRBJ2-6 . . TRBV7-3 TGTGCCAGCAGCTTAGTAGCCTCTGGGGCCAACGTCCTGACTTTC CASSLVASGANVLTF
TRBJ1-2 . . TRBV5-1 TGCGCCAGCAGCTTGGGGGGGCGCGATGGCTACACCTTC CASSLGGRDGYTF
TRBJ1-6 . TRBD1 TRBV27 TGTGCCAGCAGTTTAAAGGGACAGGGGAATAATTCACCCCTCCACTTT CASSLKGQGNNSPLHF
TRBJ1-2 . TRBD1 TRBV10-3 TGTGCCATCAGTGAGTCAACAGGGGTTAACTATGGCTACACCTTC CAISESTGVNYGYTF
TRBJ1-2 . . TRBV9 TGTGCCAGCAGCGTCTCAGGATTTGACGTCTATGGCTACACCTTC CASSVSGFDVYGYTF
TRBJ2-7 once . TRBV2 TGTGCCAGCCGGGAGTCGGAGGGCTACGAGCAGTACTTC CASRESEGYEQYF
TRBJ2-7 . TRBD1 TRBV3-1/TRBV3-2 TGTGCCAGCAGCCAACCGGGGACAGGATTATCTCCCTACGAGCAGTACTTC CASSQPGTGLSPYEQYF
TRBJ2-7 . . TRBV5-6 TGTGCCAGCAGCTTGGTTATGTCGAGCTCCTACGAGCAGTACTTC CASSLVMSSSYEQYF